This T cell receptor (beta chain) originates from a study of cytomegalovirus exposure and HLA in healthy donors. The study, taken as a whole, reports: The listing of 150 to 200 TCR beta chains classed them as cytomegalovirus-associated. Later findings reportedly placed an Asian-associated ancestry cluster below the approximately 670-donor mean for N-insertions.

This clone was observed many times. Its antigen is as yet unknown. At one end the junction does not follow the germline gene, possibly because of a read error. PCR used 60 Vbeta primers and 13 Jbeta primers. The method was immunoSEQ multiplex PCR; TCRdb's version includes in-frame clones alone and lacks a portion of them. The repertoire holds around 170,000 clones, with about 80% as singletons. Germline CDR1 SSHAT, CDR2 FNYEAQ (reference sequence). The CDR3 covers 15 residues. The chain employs TRBV7-7 and TRBJ2-1; TRBD1 matches at 7 bases. The specimen sequenced was PBMCs. The source of this sequence is a woman aged 25-40 years in good health and CMV-seronegative. The CDR3, as DNA: TGTGCTAGCAGCCCTCAGACAGGGACGGGGAATGAGCAGTTCTTC. The encoded protein is CASSPQTGTGNEQFF.